What follows describes a single TCR beta chain. TCRdb's table, derived via immunoSEQ multiplex PCR, lists solely in-frame clones and lacks some. The sample carries 60,000 to 80,000 clones, around nine tenths recorded once. Germline V gene sequence: CDR1 LNHDA, CDR2 SQIVND (reference sequence). This CDR3 spans 15 amino acids. Unmatched junction bases numbered 7, after V lost 3 bases and J lost 3 bases. The data originate from a study of technical replicates of blood from several donors. Sequences were obtained from T cells isolated from PBMCs. This clonotype was sampled from a human donor in good health. The chain employs TRBV19 and TRBJ2-7; 8 bases align to TRBD2. CDR3 DNA sequence: TGTGCCAGTAGTATTTCAAGTCTAGCGGGCTACGAGCAGTACTTC. Translation gives CASSISSLAGYEQYF.